The 8 T cell receptor beta chains presented below share a single source sample, sequenced in a study of vaccination effects on CD4 cells after COVID-19. Pools of viral peptides were used by the ViraFEST assay to expand antigen-specific CD4+ T cells ahead of sequencing. Culture proceeded for roughly ten days, and CD4+ T cells were then isolated. According to the study, vaccine recipients showed no prior SARS-CoV-2 infection and negative nucleocapsid antibodies. No antigen has been assigned to these receptors. Sequencing used immunoSEQ multiplex PCR; TCRdb keeps in-frame clones, though not all of them. The sample yields around 45,000 clones, just over 75% seen once. The material was CD4+ T cells from PBMCs cultured with SARS-CoV-2 spike peptides, obtained before COVID-19 vaccination. Every receptor here comes from a human donor who received a COVID-19 vaccine.

The V gene is TRBV6-4, the J gene TRBJ2-1; 8 bases agree with TRBD2. CDR1 and CDR2 (germline): MRHNA, SNTAGT. The CDR3 has 15 amino acids. The J segment lost 2 bases and the V segment lost 3 bases, leaving 3 bases of the junction unmatched. As DNA, the CDR3 is TGTGCCAGCAGTGATGGACTAGCTACCTACAATGAGCAGTTCTTC. Amino acids: CASSDGLATYNEQFF.

The gene calls are TRBV19 and TRBJ1-1; TRBD1 might be the D (6 bases). The CDR3 length is 16 residues. CDR1 and CDR2 from the germline V gene are LNHDA and SQIVND (reference sequence). The V and J ends lost 8 bases and 0 bases respectively, with 19 bases between them. This chain's CDR3 is CASEGRGGIMNTEAFF. CDR3 DNA sequence: TGTGCCAGTGAGGGCAGGGGCGGAATAATGAACACTGAAGCTTTCTTT.

V is TRBV6-5 and J is TRBJ1-2; unclear D gene. Per germline, CDR1 MNHEY and CDR2 SVGAGI. CDR3 size: 15 residues. V lost 0 bases, J lost 2 bases, and 10 bases lay in between. CDR3 loop: CASSYSLNSNYGYTF. The CDR3 bases are TGTGCCAGCAGTTACTCGCTCAACTCGAACTATGGCTACACCTTC.

This chain connects TRBV7-9 to TRBJ1-2, with 8 bases lining up with TRBD1. The CDR3 spans 15 residues. V trimming: 4 bases; J trimming: 2 bases; junction bases outside the gene matches: 6. From germline, CDR1 is SEHNR and CDR2 FQNEAQ (reference sequence). The chain's CDR3 is CASSYGQGGNYGYTF. The CDR3 coding sequence is TGTGCCAGCAGCTACGGACAGGGAGGAAACTATGGCTACACCTTC.

V and J are TRBV30 and TRBJ1-6, with D possibly being TRBD1 (5 bases). V gave up 3 bases and J gave up 9 bases, with 18 bases separating them. The CDR3 extends over 15 amino acids. The germline CDR1 and CDR2 sequences are GTSNPN and SVGIG (reference sequence). CDR3 DNA: TGTGCCTGGAGGCAACAGGTCGGTGGTGGTTCACCCCTCCACTTT. Encoded protein: CAWRQQVGGGSPLHF.

In its sample, this clone was seen once. The V and J genes are TRBV2 and TRBJ1-4; the D gene is possibly TRBD1 (6 bases). CDR1 is SNHLY, CDR2 FYNNEI, per germline. This CDR3 comprises 20 residues. The V end was cut by 1 base, the J end by 1 base, with 22 bases between. CDR3 bases: TGTGCCAGCAGTGAAGTGGATTTTGGGGACACCGTTGGAACTAATGAAAAACTGTTTTTT. Its protein product is CASSEVDFGDTVGTNEKLFF.

The rearrangement joins TRBV29-1 to TRBJ2-7; D perhaps matches TRBD2 (5 bases). This CDR3 has 13 amino acids. The V end was cut by 4 bases, the J end by 9 bases, with 19 bases between. Germline CDR1 is SQVTM and CDR2 is ANQGSEA. The CDR3 DNA sequence: TGCAGCGTTGTTGGCACGACCCCCGGGGTGCAGTACGTC. This translates into CSVVGTTPGVQYV.

This chain connects TRBV6-5 to TRBJ1-4; D is undetermined. V was cut by 3 bases and J by 7 bases, with 15 bases left in between. The CDR3 runs 15 residues. Per germline, CDR1 MNHEY and CDR2 SVGAGI. DNA for the CDR3: TGTGCCAGCAGTTATGCCCCGGGGATCGGTGAAAAACTGTTTTTT. Amino acid sequence: CASSYAPGIGEKLFF.